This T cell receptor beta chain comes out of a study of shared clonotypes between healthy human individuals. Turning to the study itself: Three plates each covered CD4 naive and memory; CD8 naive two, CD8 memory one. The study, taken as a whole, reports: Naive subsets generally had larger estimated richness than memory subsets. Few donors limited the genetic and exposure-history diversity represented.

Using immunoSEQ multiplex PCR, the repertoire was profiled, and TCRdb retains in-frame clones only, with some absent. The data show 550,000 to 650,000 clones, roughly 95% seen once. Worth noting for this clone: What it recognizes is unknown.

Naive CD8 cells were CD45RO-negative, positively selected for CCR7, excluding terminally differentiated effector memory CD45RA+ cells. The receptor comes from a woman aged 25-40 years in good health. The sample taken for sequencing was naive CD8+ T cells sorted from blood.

CDR3 bases: TGTGCCAGCTCCCATGGGGGCAATCAGCCCCAGCATTTT. This sequence encodes CASSHGGNQPQHF. The chain has TRBV28 and TRBJ1-5; D ambiguous. V lost 8 bases, J lost 2 bases, and 10 bases lay in between. The germline CDR1 and CDR2 sequences are MDHEN and SYDVKM. The CDR3 is 13 amino acids.